A single sample gave rise to the 14 T cell receptor beta chains below, sequenced in a study of CD8+ T cells in alopecia areata. Extracted RNA was reverse transcribed into cDNA, the sequencing template. TCRdb keeps only in-frame clones here, not all; method: immunoSEQ multiplex PCR. Observed in the sample are under 350,000 clones, none of them singletons. Cutaneous lymph nodes were pooled and cells sorted by CD4, CD8alpha, NKG2D, NKG2ACE and more. The sample taken for sequencing was CD4+ T cells sorted from a lymph node. Receptors originate from a C3H/HeJ mouse with alopecia areata. Strain MHC haplotype: H2-k.

This clone has a handful of counts. The germline and genes are mouse ones. The read falls 4 residues short of the CDR3 end, and the missing part is taken from the germline J gene. This rearrangement joins TRBV5 to TRBJ2-7; D may be TRBD2 (6 bases). Trimming left V 4 bases short and J 0 bases short, with 10 bases between. This CDR3 is 14 amino acids long. The V gene's germline CDR1 is LGHNA and CDR2 YNLKQL (reference sequence). The covered CDR3 bases are TGTGCCAGCAGCCTCGGGACTCACTCCTAT. It yields the protein CASSLGTHSY. The full-length CDR3 reads as CASSLGTHSYEQYF.

In its sample, this clone was seen a few times. Any gene name here is a mouse gene name. The sequenced fragment ends 4 residues before the CDR3 boundary, so the rest is inferred from the germline J gene. V is TRBV1 and J is TRBJ2-2; TRBD1 matches at 8 bases. In germline, CDR1 is NSQYPW, CDR2 LRSPGD (reference sequence). J gave up 6 bases and V 0 bases, and 3 bases lay outside the gene matches. CDR3 size: 15 residues. The CDR3 here is CTCSADGTGPGQLYF. The part of the CDR3 DNA that was read is TGCACCTGCAGTGCAGATGGGACAGGCCCCGGG.

For this clone: Gene names follow the mouse nomenclature. CDR3 DNA, as far as it was read: TGTGCCAGCAATCAGAACACA. Its protein is CASNQNT. The entire CDR3 sequence reads CASNQNTEVFF. The chain links TRBV13-1 to TRBJ1-1; D gene unclear. The read halts 4 residues ahead of the CDR3 end, with the missing end drawn from the germline J gene. CDR1 is NSHNY and CDR2 is SYGAGN in the germline V gene. V was pared by 6 bases and J by 0 bases, with 3 bases between. The CDR3 contains 11 residues.

A word on this clone: Genes here carry mouse names. Other DNA sequences in the sample encode the same CDR3. CDR3 DNA (partial): TGTGCCAGCAGCCAAGAGACAGGGGGAGAT. This codes for CASSQETGGD. The entire CDR3 protein reads CASSQETGGDEQYF. This sequence joins TRBV5 and TRBJ2-7, with TRBD1 identical over 9 bases. The read finishes 4 residues shy of the CDR3 end, and the germline J gene is used to complete it. The CDR3 consists of 14 residues. Germline values: CDR1 LGHNA, CDR2 YNLKQL (reference sequence).

This clone has a handful of counts. Any gene name here is a mouse gene name. The CDR3 is cut off 4 residues early in the read; its end comes from the germline J gene. The V gene is TRBV19, the J gene TRBJ2-7; 7 bases fit TRBD2. The CDR3 sequence is 16 residues long. The V and J ends lost 1 base and 0 bases, in that order; junction bases with no gene match: 7. Germline V gene lookup returns CDR1 FNHDT and CDR2 SITEND (reference sequence). Partial CDR3 DNA: TGTGCCAGCAGTATAAAATGGGGGGTCCTCTCCTAT. Translated, it gives CASSIKWGVLSY. The whole CDR3 is CASSIKWGVLSYEQYF.

On this clone: These gene names are mouse names. Read sequence stops 4 residues before the CDR3 end, and the germline J gene provides the missing end. The same CDR3 is also encoded by other DNA sequences in this sample. V is TRBV13-3 and J is TRBJ2-5; D may be TRBD1 (6 bases). Germline-derived CDR1 and CDR2 are NNHDY and SYVADS. Trimming took 3 bases from V and 0 from J, leaving 11 bases between them. CDR3 length: 15 amino acids. The chain's CDR3 is CASSGRTVNQDTQYF. The covered CDR3 bases are TGTGCCAGCAGTGGGAGGACAGTTAACCAAGAC.

A remark on this clone: Genes here carry mouse names. Read data end 4 residues before the CDR3 end; the end is taken from the germline J gene. The V gene is TRBV13-3, the J gene TRBJ2-5; the D gene is possibly TRBD2 (6 bases). CDR3 length: 15 amino acids. V was shortened by 0 bases and J by 0 bases, with 8 bases between the two germline ends. Germline CDR1 reads NNHDY; CDR2 reads SYVADS. The CDR3 bases that were read are TGTGCCAGCAGTGATGCTGGGGTTAACCAAGAC. Translation gives CASSDAGVNQD. The whole CDR3 is CASSDAGVNQDTQYF.

This clone was counted a few times. Any gene name here is a mouse gene name. From the germline J gene comes the end of the CDR3, since the read stops 4 residues before it. The rearrangement uses TRBV19 and TRBJ1-2; D not certain. The germline V and J ends were trimmed by 3 bases and 0 bases, with 12 bases remaining between them. The length of the CDR3 is 15 residues. Germline loops: CDR1 FNHDT, CDR2 SITEND (reference sequence). The DNA read from the CDR3 is TGTGCCAGCAGTAAACGTCGACAAGCAAACTCC. Translated: CASSKRRQANS. The entire CDR3 reads CASSKRRQANSDYTF.

As for this clone: Germline and genes here are mouse. With the read ending 4 residues before the CDR3 end, the germline J gene is used to fill in that end. Other DNA sequences in this sample translate to the same CDR3. The rearrangement joins TRBV1 to TRBJ2-1, with 9 bases aligning to TRBD1. CDR3 length: 15 amino acids. After removal of 3 bases from V and 3 bases from J, the junction contained 3 bases not matched to a gene. Germline CDR1 reads NSQYPW; CDR2 reads LRSPGD (reference sequence). CDR3 DNA (partial): TGCACCTGCAGTGCCGGGACAGGGATCTATGCT. It specifies CTCSAGTGIYA. The full-length CDR3 reads as CTCSAGTGIYAEQFF.

Concerning this clone: Gene names refer to mouse genes. The read halts 4 residues ahead of the CDR3 end, with the missing end drawn from the germline J gene. The J gene is TRBJ2-7, the V gene TRBV1; possible D gene TRBD2, 5 bases. The CDR3 has 13 residues. CDR1 and CDR2 (germline): NSQYPW, LRSPGD (reference sequence). CDR3 region: CTCSAWGSYEQYF. The sequenced part of the CDR3 DNA is TGCACCTGCAGTGCTTGGGGATCTTAT.

For this clone: Gene names denote mouse genes. Coverage ceases 4 residues before the CDR3 finishes, and the germline J gene fills in the end. The chain is built from TRBV13-3 and TRBJ2-1; 9 positions match TRBD2. Germline values: CDR1 NNHDY, CDR2 SYVADS. The V segment lost 1 base and the J segment 0 bases; nucleotides outside the gene matches: 5. The length of the CDR3 is 17 residues. CDR3 DNA, as far as it was read: TGTGCCAGCAGTGATCAGCTGGGGGGGTCTAACTATGCT. It encodes CASSDQLGGSNYA. The entire CDR3 protein is CASSDQLGGSNYAEQFF.

A few counts support this clone. Gene labels here are mouse ones. From the germline J gene comes the end of the CDR3, since the read stops 4 residues before it. V and J are TRBV1 and TRBJ2-7; the D gene is possibly TRBD1 (5 bases). CDR3 length: 13 amino acids. Germline values: CDR1 NSQYPW, CDR2 LRSPGD (reference sequence). The CDR3 DNA, read in part, is TGCACCTGCAGTGCAGGACAGAAGTAT. Its protein product is CTCSAGQKY. The full CDR3 is CTCSAGQKYEQYF.

Of note for this clone: The genes are named according to mouse. The read ends 4 residues before the CDR3 terminus; that terminus is restored from the germline J gene. V is TRBV5 and J is TRBJ2-7; 8 bases match TRBD2. Germline loops: CDR1 LGHNA, CDR2 YNLKQL (reference sequence). The CDR3 contains 14 residues. Trimming cost V 5 bases and J 0 bases; bases outside gene matches: 3. CDR3 protein: CASSSLGGSYEQYF. The DNA read from the CDR3 is TGTGCCAGCAGCTCGCTGGGGGGCTCCTAT.

In the case of this clone: Germline and genes: mouse. The read falls 4 residues short of the CDR3 end, and the missing part is taken from the germline J gene. This chain connects TRBV19 to TRBJ1-2; TRBD1 is a possible D gene (5 bases). Trimming removed 3 bases at V and 4 bases at J, with 10 bases between. The CDR3 length is 13 residues. CDR1 is FNHDT and CDR2 is SITEND in the germline V gene (reference sequence). The CDR3 reads CASSTRGTSDYTF. The part of the CDR3 DNA that was read is TGTGCCAGCAGTACGAGGGGAACCTCC.